The clone carrying this T cell receptor beta chain has a handful of counts. V lost 5 bases, J lost 5 bases, and 8 bases stayed unmatched. Germline V CDR1 and CDR2: MDHEN, SYDVKM. This CDR3 contains 14 residues. The sample comes from a study of blood T cell repertoires in COVID-19. Study-wide context: Both acute and convalescent COVID-19 samples were obtained from the United States, Italy and Spain.

In the original analysis: Reference gene primer amplification gave estimated nucleated cell counts. The protocol was immunoSEQ multiplex PCR, while the TCRdb copy is restricted to in-frame clones and leaves out a portion. The V and J calls and clone size come from that table; D and trimming were worked out from the DNA. The repertoire holds fewer than 80,000 clones, with about 76% as singletons. Source material: peripheral blood. This TCR derives from a human donor in a cohort sampled during active COVID-19. The rearrangement uses TRBV28 and TRBJ1-1, with TRBD1 identical over 7 bases. The CDR3 loop reads CASSAGGSLTEAFF. DNA for the CDR3: TGTGCCAGCAGTGCAGGGGGTTCTCTAACTGAAGCTTTCTTT. The full variable domain, in which reference TRBV28 and TRBJ1-1 provide the parts outside the CDR3, is DVKVTQSSRYLVKRTGEKVFLECVQDMDHENMFWYRQDPGLGLRLIYFSYDVKMKEKGDIPEGYSVSREKKERFSLILESASTNQTSMYLCASSAGGSLTEAFFGQGTRLTVV.